This T cell receptor beta chain derives from a study of CD4 T cells in relation to SARS-CoV-2 and coronaviruses. Study-wide context: ViraFEST: roughly 10-day antigen culture of PBMCs, then TCR beta CDR3 sequencing. Negative control cultures got HIV-1 Nef peptides or no peptide.

CD4+ T cells from unexposed donors were obtained before the COVID-19 pandemic (2011-2018). CD4+ T cells were isolated from the cells after nine to eleven days of culture. Testing used SARS-CoV-2 S/N and four cold-coronavirus spikes on unexposed-donor CD4+ T cells, cells permitting. About 2 million PBMCs per well were cultured with around 9.9 IU/ml IL-2. This CDR3 has 15 amino acids. V lost 4 bases and J lost 0, with 10 bases in between. Germline V gives CDR1 MNHEY, CDR2 SVGAGI. Method: immunoSEQ multiplex PCR; TCRdb's copy keeps in-frame clones and lacks some. The profile shows more than 15,000 clones, approximately 73% of them singletons. This clone appeared a single time. Its target is not known.

The sequenced material came from CD4+ T cells from PBMCs, cultured in vitro. The chain recombines TRBV6-5 with TRBJ2-1, with a weak D call TRBD1 (5 bases). The receptor was derived from a human donor in good health. The CDR3 DNA reads as TGTGCCAGCAGTTCCGGCAGGGCCTCCTACAATGAGCAGTTCTTC. Amino acids: CASSSGRASYNEQFF.